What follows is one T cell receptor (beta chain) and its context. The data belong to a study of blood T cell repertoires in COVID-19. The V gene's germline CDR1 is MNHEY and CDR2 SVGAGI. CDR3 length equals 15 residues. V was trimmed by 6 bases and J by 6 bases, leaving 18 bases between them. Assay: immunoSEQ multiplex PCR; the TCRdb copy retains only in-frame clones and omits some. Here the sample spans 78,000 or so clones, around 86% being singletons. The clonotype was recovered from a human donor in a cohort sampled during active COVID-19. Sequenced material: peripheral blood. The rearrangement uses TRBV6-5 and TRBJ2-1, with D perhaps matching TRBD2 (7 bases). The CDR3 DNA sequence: TGTGCCAGCAGCACTATGGGGGGGCCGGGCAATGAGCAGTTCTTC. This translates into CASSTMGGPGNEQFF.